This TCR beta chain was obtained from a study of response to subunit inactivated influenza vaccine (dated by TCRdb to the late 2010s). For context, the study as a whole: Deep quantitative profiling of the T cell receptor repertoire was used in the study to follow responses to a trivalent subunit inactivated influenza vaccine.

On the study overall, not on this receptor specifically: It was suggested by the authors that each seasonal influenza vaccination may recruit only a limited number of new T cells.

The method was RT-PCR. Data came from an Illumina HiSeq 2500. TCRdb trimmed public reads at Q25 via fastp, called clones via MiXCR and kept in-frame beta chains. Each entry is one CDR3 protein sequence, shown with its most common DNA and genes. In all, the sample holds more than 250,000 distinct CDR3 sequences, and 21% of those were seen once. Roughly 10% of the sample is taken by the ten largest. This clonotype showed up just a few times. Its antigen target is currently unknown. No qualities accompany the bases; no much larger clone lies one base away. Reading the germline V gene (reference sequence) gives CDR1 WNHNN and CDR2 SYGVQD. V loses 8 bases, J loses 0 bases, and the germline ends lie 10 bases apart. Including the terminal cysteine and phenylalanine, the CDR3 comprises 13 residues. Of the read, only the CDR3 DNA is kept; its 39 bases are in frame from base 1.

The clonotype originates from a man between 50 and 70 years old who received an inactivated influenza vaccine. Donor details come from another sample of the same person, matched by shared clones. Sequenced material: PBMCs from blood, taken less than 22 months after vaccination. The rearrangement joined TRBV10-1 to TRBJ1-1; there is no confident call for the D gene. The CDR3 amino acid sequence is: CASSIGMNTEAFF. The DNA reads TGCGCCAGCTCAATTGGGATGAACACTGAAGCTTTCTTT.